The 3 T cell receptor beta chains in this list originate from one sample, sequenced in a study of blood T cell repertoires in COVID-19. This table comes from immunoSEQ multiplex PCR, and its TCRdb copy is limited to in-frame clones, with some not included. The sample has 130,000 to 150,000 clones, 70% to 90% seen once. Sequencing was performed on peripheral blood. The receptors stem from a woman aged 60-70 years with COVID-19, enrolled during active disease.

The J gene is TRBJ1-1, the V gene TRBV30; TRBD1 is a possible D gene (5 bases). In germline, CDR1 is GTSNPN, CDR2 SVGIG (reference sequence). The CDR3 contains 16 residues. V was pared by 1 base and J by 2 bases, with 17 bases between. CDR3 bases: TGTGCCTGGAGTGAATTTATTGGAGGGGAAAACACTGAAGCTTTCTTT. It codes for CAWSEFIGGENTEAFF.

CDR3 sequence: CASKINTEAFF. CDR3 coding DNA: TGTGCCAGCAAAATAAACACTGAAGCTTTCTTT. The chain couples TRBV6-5 to TRBJ1-1; D not certain. This CDR3 has 11 residues. Germline V gives CDR1 MNHEY, CDR2 SVGAGI. Trimming took 7 bases from V and 2 from J, leaving 5 bases between them.

This chain connects TRBV7-3 to TRBJ2-1; D may be TRBD1 (5 bases). Trimming pared 2 bases from V and 3 bases from J, leaving 11 bases between. The length of the CDR3 is 15 residues. Germline-derived CDR1 and CDR2 are SGHTA and FQGTGA. CDR3 DNA sequence: TGTGCCAGCAGCTTACTGGCAGGGCTCTACAATGAGCAGTTCTTC. It codes for CASSLLAGLYNEQFF. Together with reference TRBV7-3 and TRBJ2-1, the CDR3 gives the full variable domain: GAGVSQTPSNKVTEKGKYVELRCDPISGHTALYWYRQSLGQGPEFLIYFQGTGAADDSGLPNDRFFAVRPEGSVSTLKIQRTERGDSAVYLCASSLLAGLYNEQFFGPGTRLTVL.